These 18 T cell receptor beta chains share one sample of origin, sequenced in a study of blood T cell repertoires in COVID-19. Produced via immunoSEQ multiplex PCR; TCRdb's table is partial and in-frame only. The sample comprises some 200,000 clones, 87% of which are singletons, and 2% to 3% rests with the top ten. The sample taken for sequencing was peripheral blood. The receptors come from a man aged 40-49 years with active or convalescent COVID-19.

The chain combines TRBV5-4 with TRBJ2-7; 9 nucleotides match TRBD1. The CDR3 consists of 12 residues. V lost 4 bases and J lost 7; bases outside the gene matches: 3. Germline CDR1 and CDR2: SGHNT and YYREEE (reference sequence). The CDR3 is CASSVGTGEQYF. In DNA form, the CDR3 reads TGTGCCAGCAGCGTCGGGACAGGGGAGCAGTACTTC.

The chain employs TRBV27 and TRBJ1-1; possibly TRBD1 for D (6 bases). Germline CDR1 and CDR2: MNHEY and SMNVEV (reference sequence). The germline V and J ends were trimmed by 1 base and 1 base, with 10 bases remaining between them. The CDR3 contains 15 residues. CDR3 sequence reads: CASSLFPGANTEAFF. The CDR3 region has the DNA TGTGCCAGCAGTTTATTTCCAGGGGCGAACACTGAAGCTTTCTTT.

Worth noting for this clone: The same CDR3 can be traced to other DNA sequences in this sample. This chain connects TRBV27 to TRBJ1-6, with TRBD1 matching 8 bases. CDR3 length: 15 residues. Trimming at V came to 5 bases and at J to 7 bases, leaving 7 bases not matched to a gene. Germline V gene lookup returns CDR1 MNHEY and CDR2 SMNVEV (reference sequence). The CDR3 reads CASSPGTGGNSPLHF. CDR3 nucleotides: TGTGCCAGCAGTCCAGGGACAGGCGGGAATTCACCCCTCCACTTT.

The CDR3, as DNA: TGTGCCAGCAGTTACTCGACAGTTTACACTGAAGCTTTCTTT. Translating it yields CASSYSTVYTEAFF. The gene calls are TRBV6-5 and TRBJ1-1; D is possibly TRBD1 (5 bases). This CDR3 spans 14 amino acids. The germline V gene has CDR1 MNHEY and CDR2 SVGAGI. Trimming pared 0 bases from V and 3 bases from J, leaving 8 bases between.

This chain uses TRBV3-1 (or the pseudogene TRBV3-2) with TRBJ1-1; 9 bases align to TRBD1. CDR1 is LGHDT and CDR2 is YNNKEL in the germline V gene (reference sequence). This CDR3 is 16 amino acids long. V gave up 4 bases and J gave up 6 bases; unmatched junction bases: 12. CDR3: CASSPGTGPGGPEAFF. DNA of the CDR3: TGTGCCAGCAGCCCAGGGACAGGGCCCGGAGGGCCTGAAGCTTTCTTT.

This clone is a singleton in its sample. The rearrangement links TRBV4-1 to TRBJ2-1, with D possibly being TRBD1 (5 bases). V was pared by 1 base and J by 2 bases, with 15 bases between. Germline loops: CDR1 MGHRA, CDR2 YSYEKL. The CDR3 extends over 17 amino acids. The CDR3 bases are TGCGCCAGCAGCCAAGTTGGGGCCAGGAGACCCTACAATGAGCAGTTCTTC. Protein product: CASSQVGARRPYNEQFF.

This chain links TRBV3-1 (or the pseudogene TRBV3-2) with TRBJ2-2; 11 nucleotides agree with TRBD2. The V gene's germline CDR1 is LGHDT and CDR2 YNNKEL (reference sequence). The CDR3 extends over 14 amino acids. V shed 7 bases, J shed 6 bases, and the junction held 4 bases outside the gene matches. CDR3 bases: TGTGCCAGCACACTAGCGGGGGCTCCCGGGGAGCTGTTTTTT. Residues: CASTLAGAPGELFF.

The chain is built from TRBV7-8 and TRBJ2-1; no clear D. The V gene's germline CDR1 is SGHVS and CDR2 FQNEAQ. The ends were cut back, 5 bases at V and 10 bases at J, with 15 bases in the middle. CDR3 length: 13 residues. In DNA form, the CDR3 reads TGTGCCAGCAGCGGTAGCCGTCGTGGAGAGCAGTTCTTC. Amino acid sequence: CASSGSRRGEQFF.

V gene TRBV6-2 or TRBV6-3 combines with J gene TRBJ1-1; D is undetermined. V was shortened by 2 bases and J by 2 bases, with 12 bases between the two germline ends. The CDR3 has 15 amino acids. Per the germline V gene, CDR1 is MNHEY and CDR2 is SVGEGT. The CDR3 is CASSYQRTGNTEAFF. In nucleotides, the CDR3 is TGTGCCAGCAGTTACCAACGGACGGGAAACACTGAAGCTTTCTTT.

The chain carries TRBV6-6 and TRBJ2-1; TRBD2 agrees at 8 bases. The length of the CDR3 is 14 residues. The J segment lost 8 bases and the V segment lost 5 bases, leaving 8 bases of the junction unmatched. Germline V gene lookup returns CDR1 MNHNY and CDR2 SVGAGI (reference sequence). CDR3 sequence reads: CASSLRGAGDEQFF. CDR3 bases: TGTGCCAGCAGTCTGCGGGGGGCTGGAGATGAGCAGTTCTTC.

V and J are TRBV5-6 and TRBJ2-7, with 8 positions matching TRBD1. With 5 bases clipped from V and 2 bases from J, the junction kept 9 bases outside the gene matches. Looked up from germline, CDR1 is SGHDT and CDR2 is YYEEEE. The CDR3 contains 15 residues. CDR3 nucleotide sequence: TGTGCCAGCAGTAGTATCACAGGGGGGCCCTACGAGCAGTACTTC. Translated, it gives CASSSITGGPYEQYF.

This chain joins TRBV5-3 and TRBJ2-7; D gene unclear. TRBV5-3 has ORF status, its function being uncertain. The length of the CDR3 is 13 residues. Trimming removed 0 bases at V and 3 bases at J, with 7 bases between. The CDR3 loop is CARSLAWLYEQYF. CDR3 DNA: TGTGCCAGAAGCTTGGCTTGGCTCTACGAGCAGTACTTC.

The chain is built from TRBV5-6 and TRBJ2-7; the D is unclear. The V gene's germline CDR1 is SGHDT and CDR2 YYEEEE. The CDR3 spans 14 residues. The V end was cut by 0 bases, the J end by 1 base, with 8 bases between. CDR3 protein: CASSLGATSYEQYF. The CDR3 DNA follows: TGTGCCAGCAGCTTGGGTGCTACGTCCTACGAGCAGTACTTC.

Only one count was recorded for this clone. The chain couples TRBV7-6 to TRBJ1-1; possible D gene TRBD1, 6 bases. Trimming took off 5 bases at V and 6 bases at J, with 16 bases between the two ends. The germline gives CDR1 SGHVS, CDR2 FNYEAQ. This CDR3 contains 14 residues. CDR3 DNA: TGTGCCAGCAGCAGGACGCCAGGGGAAGCTGAAGCTTTCTTT. This codes for CASSRTPGEAEAFF.

This chain links TRBV30 with TRBJ2-7; 9 bases align to TRBD1. Per the germline V gene, CDR1 is GTSNPN and CDR2 is SVGIG (reference sequence). The trim removed 0 bases at V and 3 bases at J, leaving 3 bases unmatched. CDR3 length: 14 residues. The CDR3 DNA is TGTGCCTGGAGTGTAGGGACAGGGCTCTACGAGCAGTACTTC. Protein sequence: CAWSVGTGLYEQYF.

V and J are TRBV11-2 and TRBJ2-7; 8 bases map to TRBD1. After removal of 3 bases from V and 3 bases from J, the junction contained 7 bases not matched to a gene. CDR1 SGHAT and CDR2 FQNNGV come from the germline V gene. This CDR3 is built from 15 residues. CDR3 bases: TGTGCCAGCAGCTTCCAGGGGGCGTACGGCTACGAGCAGTACTTC. Protein sequence: CASSFQGAYGYEQYF.

The chain has TRBV6-5 and TRBJ1-2; 8 bases are a match to TRBD1. V lost 6 bases, J lost 3 bases, and 3 bases stayed unmatched. The CDR3 loop spans 13 amino acids. Germline V gene data show CDR1 as MNHEY and CDR2 as SVGAGI. This CDR3 is CASRGQGDYGYTF. CDR3 nucleotide sequence: TGTGCCAGCAGAGGACAGGGAGACTATGGCTACACCTTC.

The genes are TRBV6-5 and TRBJ1-1, with 7 bases aligning to TRBD1. CDR3 size: 14 residues. V gave up 6 bases and J gave up 5 bases; unmatched junction bases: 9. Germline CDR1 is MNHEY and CDR2 is SVGAGI. The CDR3 here is CASRGQGVRTEAFF. The CDR3 region has the DNA TGTGCCAGCAGAGGGCAGGGGGTCAGGACTGAAGCTTTCTTT.